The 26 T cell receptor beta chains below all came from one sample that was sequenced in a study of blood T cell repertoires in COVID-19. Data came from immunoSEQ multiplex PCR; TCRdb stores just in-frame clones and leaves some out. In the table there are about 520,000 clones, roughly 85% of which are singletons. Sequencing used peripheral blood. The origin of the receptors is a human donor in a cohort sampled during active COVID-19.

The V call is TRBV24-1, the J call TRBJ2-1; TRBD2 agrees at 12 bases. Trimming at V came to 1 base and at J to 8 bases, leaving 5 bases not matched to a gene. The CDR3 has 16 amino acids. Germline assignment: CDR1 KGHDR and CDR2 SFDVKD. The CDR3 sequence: CATSDFGLAGRDEQFF. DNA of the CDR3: TGTGCCACCAGTGATTTCGGACTAGCGGGACGAGATGAGCAGTTCTTC.

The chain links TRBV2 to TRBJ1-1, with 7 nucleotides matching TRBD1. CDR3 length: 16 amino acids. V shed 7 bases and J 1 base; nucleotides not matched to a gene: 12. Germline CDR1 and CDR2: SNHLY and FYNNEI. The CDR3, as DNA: TGTGCCAGCACCTCCAGGGCAGGGGGGACGAACACTGAAGCTTTCTTT. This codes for CASTSRAGGTNTEAFF. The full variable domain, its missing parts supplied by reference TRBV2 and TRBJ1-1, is EPEVTQTPSHQVTQMGQEVILRCVPISNHLYFYWYRQILGQKVEFLVSFYNNEISEKSEIFDDQFSVERPDGSNFTLKIRSTKLEDSAMYFCASTSRAGGTNTEAFFGQGTRLTVV.

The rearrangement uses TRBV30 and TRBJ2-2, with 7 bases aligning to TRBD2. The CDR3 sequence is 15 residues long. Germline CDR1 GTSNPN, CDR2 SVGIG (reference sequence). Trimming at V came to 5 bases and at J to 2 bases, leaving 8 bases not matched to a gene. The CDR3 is CAWGGLADNTGELFF. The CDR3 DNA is TGTGCCTGGGGTGGGCTAGCGGATAACACCGGGGAGCTGTTTTTT.

The CDR3 coding sequence is TGTGCCAGCAGCGTCGGGTTCCAAACGCAGTATTTT. Encoded protein: CASSVGFQTQYF. J is TRBJ2-3 and V is TRBV9; the D is unclear. V shed 2 bases and J shed 9 bases, with 10 bases lying between them. CDR1 is SGDLS, CDR2 YYNGEE, per germline. This CDR3 contains 12 residues.

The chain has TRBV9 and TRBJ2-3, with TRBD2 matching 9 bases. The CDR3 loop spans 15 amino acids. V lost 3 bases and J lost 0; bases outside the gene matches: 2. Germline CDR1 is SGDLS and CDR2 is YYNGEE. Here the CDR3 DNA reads TGTGCCAGCAGCGCGCGGGAGGGTAGCACAGATACGCAGTATTTT. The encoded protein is CASSAREGSTDTQYF.

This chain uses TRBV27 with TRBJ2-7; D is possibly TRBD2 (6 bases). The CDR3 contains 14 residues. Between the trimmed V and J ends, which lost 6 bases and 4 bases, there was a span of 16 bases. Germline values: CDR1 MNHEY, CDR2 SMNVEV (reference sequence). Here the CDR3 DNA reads TGTGCCAGCAGGGGCTTGGGACTTTCTTACGAGCAGTACTTC. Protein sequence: CASRGLGLSYEQYF.

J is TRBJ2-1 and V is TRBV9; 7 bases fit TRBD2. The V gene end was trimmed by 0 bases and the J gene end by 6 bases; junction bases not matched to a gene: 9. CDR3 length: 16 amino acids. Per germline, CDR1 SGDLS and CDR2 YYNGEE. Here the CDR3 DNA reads TGTGCCAGCAGCGTAGGAGGCGGGAGAAGGGGCAATGAGCAGTTCTTC. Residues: CASSVGGGRRGNEQFF.

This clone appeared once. CDR3 sequence (DNA): TGTGCCAGCAGTTTCTCGGTAGGGACAAGCTCCTACGAGCAGTACTTC. As protein: CASSFSVGTSSYEQYF. The V gene is TRBV27, the J gene TRBJ2-7; tentative D call: TRBD1 (6 bases). The CDR3 spans 16 residues. Trimming shortened V by 3 bases and J by 0 bases, and 15 bases separated the two germline ends. In germline, CDR1 is MNHEY, CDR2 SMNVEV (reference sequence).

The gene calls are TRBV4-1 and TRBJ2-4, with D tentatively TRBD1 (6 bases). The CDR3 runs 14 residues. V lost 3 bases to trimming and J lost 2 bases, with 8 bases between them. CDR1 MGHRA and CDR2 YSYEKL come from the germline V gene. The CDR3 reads CASSQGATKNIQYF. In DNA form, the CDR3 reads TGCGCCAGCAGCCAGGGGGCGACCAAAAACATTCAGTACTTC.

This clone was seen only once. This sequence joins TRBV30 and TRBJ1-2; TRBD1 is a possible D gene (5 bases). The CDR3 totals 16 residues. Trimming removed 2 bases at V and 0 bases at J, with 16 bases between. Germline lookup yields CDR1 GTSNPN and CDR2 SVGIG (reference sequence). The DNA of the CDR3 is TGTGCCTGGAGTTCGATAGGGGCGAGCTCTAACTATGGCTACACCTTC. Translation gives CAWSSIGASSNYGYTF.

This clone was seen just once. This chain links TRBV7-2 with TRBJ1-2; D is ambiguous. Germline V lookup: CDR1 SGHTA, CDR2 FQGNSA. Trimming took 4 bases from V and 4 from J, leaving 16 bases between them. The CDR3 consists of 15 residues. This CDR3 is CASSSPTRESYGYTF. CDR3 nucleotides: TGTGCCAGCAGCTCCCCCACCCGAGAAAGCTATGGCTACACCTTC.

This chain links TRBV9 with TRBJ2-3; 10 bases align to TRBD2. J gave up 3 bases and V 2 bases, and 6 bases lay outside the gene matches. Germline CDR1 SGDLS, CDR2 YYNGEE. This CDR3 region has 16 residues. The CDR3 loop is CASSVGAGGLTDTQYF. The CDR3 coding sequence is TGTGCCAGCAGCGTCGGAGCGGGAGGGCTGACAGATACGCAGTATTTT.

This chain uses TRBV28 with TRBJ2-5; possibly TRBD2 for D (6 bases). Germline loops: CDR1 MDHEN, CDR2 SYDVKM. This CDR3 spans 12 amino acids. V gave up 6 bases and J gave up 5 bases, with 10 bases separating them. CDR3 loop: CASRSSGETQYF. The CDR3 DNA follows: TGTGCCAGCAGATCCAGCGGGGAGACCCAGTACTTC. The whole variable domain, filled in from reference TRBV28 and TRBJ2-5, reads DVKVTQSSRYLVKRTGEKVFLECVQDMDHENMFWYRQDPGLGLRLIYFSYDVKMKEKGDIPEGYSVSREKKERFSLILESASTNQTSMYLCASRSSGETQYFGPGTRLLVL.

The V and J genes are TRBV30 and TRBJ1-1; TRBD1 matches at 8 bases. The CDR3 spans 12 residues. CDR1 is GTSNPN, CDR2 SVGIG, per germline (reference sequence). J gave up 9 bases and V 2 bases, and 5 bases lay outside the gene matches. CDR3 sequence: CAWSTRTGQAFF. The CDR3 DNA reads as TGTGCCTGGAGTACTCGGACAGGGCAAGCTTTCTTT.

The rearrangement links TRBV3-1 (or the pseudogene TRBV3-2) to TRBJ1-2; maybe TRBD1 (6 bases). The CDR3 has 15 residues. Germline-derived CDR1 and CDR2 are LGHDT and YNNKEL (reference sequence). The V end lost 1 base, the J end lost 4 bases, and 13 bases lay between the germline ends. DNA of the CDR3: TGTGCCAGCAGCCAAGGGTCAGGGGCCACCTATGGCTACACCTTC. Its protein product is CASSQGSGATYGYTF.

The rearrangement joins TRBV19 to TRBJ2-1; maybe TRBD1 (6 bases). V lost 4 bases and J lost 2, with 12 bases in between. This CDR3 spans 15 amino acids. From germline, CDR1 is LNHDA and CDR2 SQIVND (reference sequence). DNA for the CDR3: TGTGCCAGTAGTACAGACAGGTTACCCTACAATGAGCAGTTCTTC. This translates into CASSTDRLPYNEQFF. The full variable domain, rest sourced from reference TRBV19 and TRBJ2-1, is DGGITQSPKYLFRKEGQNVTLSCEQNLNHDAMYWYRQDPGQGLRLIYYSQIVNDFQKGDIAEGYSVSREKKESFPLTVTSAQKNPTAFYLCASSTDRLPYNEQFFGPGTRLTVL.

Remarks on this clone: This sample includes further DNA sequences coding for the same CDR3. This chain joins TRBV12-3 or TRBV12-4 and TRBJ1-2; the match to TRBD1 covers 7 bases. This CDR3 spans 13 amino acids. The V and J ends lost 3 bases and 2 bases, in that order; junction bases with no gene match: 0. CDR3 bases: TGTGCCAGCAGTTTGACAGGGAACTATGGCTACACCTTC. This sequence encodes CASSLTGNYGYTF.

Here the CDR3 DNA reads TGCGCCAGCAGCTTCTGGACAGGGGGCGCCGGCACCGGGGAGCTGTTTTTT. Protein product: CASSFWTGGAGTGELFF. The V gene is TRBV5-1, the J gene TRBJ2-2; 11 nucleotides agree with TRBD1. The V gene's germline CDR1 is SGHRS and CDR2 YFSETQ. The CDR3 runs to 17 residues. The J segment lost 4 bases and the V segment lost 2 bases, leaving 7 bases of the junction unmatched. Based on the CDR3 plus reference TRBV5-1 and TRBJ2-2, the full variable domain is KAGVTQTPRYLIKTRGQQVTLSCSPISGHRSVSWYQQTPGQGLQFLFEYFSETQRNKGNFPGRFSGRQFSNSRSEMNVSTLELGDSALYLCASSFWTGGAGTGELFFGEGSRLTVL.

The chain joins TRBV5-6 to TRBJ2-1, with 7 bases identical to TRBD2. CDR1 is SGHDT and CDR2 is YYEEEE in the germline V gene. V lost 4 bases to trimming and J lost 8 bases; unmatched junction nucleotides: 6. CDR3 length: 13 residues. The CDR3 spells CASSVGTIDEQFF. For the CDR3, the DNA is TGTGCCAGCAGCGTCGGGACTATCGATGAGCAGTTCTTC. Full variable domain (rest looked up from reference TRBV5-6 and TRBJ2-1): DAGVTQSPTHLIKTRGQQVTLRCSPKSGHDTVSWYQQALGQGPQFIFQYYEEEERQRGNFPDRFSGHQFPNYSSELNVNALLLGDSALYLCASSVGTIDEQFFGPGTRLTVL.

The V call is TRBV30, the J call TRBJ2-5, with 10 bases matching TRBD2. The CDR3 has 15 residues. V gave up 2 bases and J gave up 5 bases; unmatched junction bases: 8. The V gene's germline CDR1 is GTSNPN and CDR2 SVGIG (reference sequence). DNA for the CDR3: TGTGCCTGGAGTACCAGCGGGAGGGCCCGGGAGACCCAGTACTTC. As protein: CAWSTSGRARETQYF. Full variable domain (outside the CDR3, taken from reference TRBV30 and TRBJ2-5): SQTIHQWPATLVQPVGSPLSLECTVEGTSNPNLYWYRQAAGRGLQLLFYSVGIGQISSEVPQNLSASRPQDRQFILSSKKLLLSDSGFYLCAWSTSGRARETQYFGPGTRLLVL.

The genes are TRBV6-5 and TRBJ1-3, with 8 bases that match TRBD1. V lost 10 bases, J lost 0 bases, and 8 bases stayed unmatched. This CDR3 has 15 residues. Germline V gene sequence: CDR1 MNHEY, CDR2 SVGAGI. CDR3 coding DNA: TGTGCCACCGGGACAGGCCGATCCTCTGGAAACACCATATATTTT. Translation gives CATGTGRSSGNTIYF.

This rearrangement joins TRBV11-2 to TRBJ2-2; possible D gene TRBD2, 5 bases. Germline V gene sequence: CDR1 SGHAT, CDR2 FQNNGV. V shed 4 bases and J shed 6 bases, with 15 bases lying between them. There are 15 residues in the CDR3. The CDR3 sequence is CASSSTGMLAGELFF. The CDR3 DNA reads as TGTGCCAGCAGCTCAACGGGAATGTTGGCCGGGGAGCTGTTTTTT.

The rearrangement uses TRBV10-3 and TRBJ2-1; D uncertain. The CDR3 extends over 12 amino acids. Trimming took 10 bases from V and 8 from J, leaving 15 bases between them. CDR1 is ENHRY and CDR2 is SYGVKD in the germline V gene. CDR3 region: CATLTDLDEQFF. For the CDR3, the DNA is TGTGCCACTTTAACTGACTTGGATGAGCAGTTCTTC.

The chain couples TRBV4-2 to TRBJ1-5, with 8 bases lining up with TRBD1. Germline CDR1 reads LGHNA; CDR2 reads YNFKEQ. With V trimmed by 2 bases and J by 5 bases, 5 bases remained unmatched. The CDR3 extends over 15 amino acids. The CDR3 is CASSQTPGGHQPQHF. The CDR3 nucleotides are TGTGCCAGCAGCCAAACCCCAGGGGGCCATCAGCCCCAGCATTTT.

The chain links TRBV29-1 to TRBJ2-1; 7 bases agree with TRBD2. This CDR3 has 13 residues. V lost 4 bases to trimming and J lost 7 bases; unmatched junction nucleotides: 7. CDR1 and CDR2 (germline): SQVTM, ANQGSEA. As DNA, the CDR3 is TGCAGCGTTGCCGGCGGGAGTCTTAATGAGCAGTTCTTC. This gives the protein CSVAGGSLNEQFF.

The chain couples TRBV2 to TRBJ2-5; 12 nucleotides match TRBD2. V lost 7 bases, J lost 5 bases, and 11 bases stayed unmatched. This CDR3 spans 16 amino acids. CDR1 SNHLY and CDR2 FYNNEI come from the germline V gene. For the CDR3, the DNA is TGTGCCAGCAAACGGCTAGCGGGAGGGCCGTTTGAGACCCAGTACTTC. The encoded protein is CASKRLAGGPFETQYF.